This T cell receptor beta chain was found in a study of T cell changes during pregnancy in multiple sclerosis. The germline CDR1 and CDR2 sequences are SGDLS and YYNGEE. Trimming cost V 0 bases and J 6 bases, with 12 bases left between them. The CDR3 is 14 amino acids. Some clones are missing from TCRdb's copy, which holds only in-frame ones; the method was immunoSEQ multiplex PCR. The data show tens of thousands of clones, with roughly 94% seen just once and around 0.8% held by the top ten. The J gene is TRBJ1-1, the V gene TRBV9, with TRBD1 as a possible D gene (5 bases). The sequencing used CD4+ T cells from peripheral blood mononuclear cells, collected in the third trimester of pregnancy. The sequence came from a female donor with multiple sclerosis, enrolled in a pregnancy study. CDR3 in amino acids: CASSVVGDSAEAFF. In nucleotides, the CDR3 is TGTGCCAGCAGCGTAGTAGGGGATTCCGCTGAAGCTTTCTTT.